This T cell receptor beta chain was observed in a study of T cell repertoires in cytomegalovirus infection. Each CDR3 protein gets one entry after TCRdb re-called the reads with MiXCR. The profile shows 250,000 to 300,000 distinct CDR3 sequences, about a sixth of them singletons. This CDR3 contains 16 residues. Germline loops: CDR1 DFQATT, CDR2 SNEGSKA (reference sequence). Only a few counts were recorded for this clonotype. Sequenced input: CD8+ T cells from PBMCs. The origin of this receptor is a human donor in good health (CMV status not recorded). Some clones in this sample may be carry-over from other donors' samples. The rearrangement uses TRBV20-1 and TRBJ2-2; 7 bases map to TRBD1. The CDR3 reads CSYGDSAPKGTGELFF. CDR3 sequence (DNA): TGCAGCTACGGGGACAGTGCTCCTAAGGGCACCGGGGAGCTGTTTTTT.